This T cell receptor beta chain was recovered during a study of shared clonotypes between healthy human individuals. Findings of the study overall: The authors expected sequencing depth to affect clonotype sharing among donors.

The CDR3 spans 13 residues. From germline, CDR1 is MDHEN and CDR2 SYDVKM. V was pared by 5 bases and J by 4 bases, with 11 bases between. Concerning this clone itself: The antigen is unknown.

Only in-frame clones appear in the TCRdb table, and some are missing; sequencing was by immunoSEQ multiplex PCR. This sample has about 1 million clones, with under 80% found just once. The chain couples TRBV28 to TRBJ1-2; D possibly corresponds to TRBD1 (5 bases). The clonotype was recovered from a man aged 18-30 years in good health. Sequenced: memory CD4+ T cells sorted from blood. Noted subset: CD45RA-negative fraction. CDR3 in DNA: TGTGCCAGCAGTCGGGGGGTGGGCTATGGCTACACCTTC. Translated, it gives CASSRGVGYGYTF.